The clone carrying this T cell receptor (beta chain) was recorded a few times. Its antigen is unidentified. The data stem from a study of T-cell reconstitution after alpha-beta-depleted transplantation in children. Broader study findings: Reportedly, only several hundred clones from non-depleted graft cells drove alpha-beta T-cell counts at about two months. After one year, T-cell counts and TCRbeta diversity mostly came from new T cells.

This sample's TCRbeta library carried unique molecular identifier barcodes. One entry per CDR3 protein results from TCRdb running MiXCR on the PCR reads. Altogether nearly 350,000 distinct CDR3 sequences are present, about a sixth being singletons, with the ten largest covering around 38%. This CDR3 has 14 amino acids. V lost 1 base to trimming and J lost 0 bases, with 6 bases between them. The germline V gene has CDR1 LGHNA and CDR2 YSLEER. This sequence was found in a male patient under 10 years old who had a stem cell transplant for acute lymphoblastic leukemia, so the T cells may come from the graft donor. The rearrangement joins TRBV4-3 to TRBJ1-2; D call uncertain. The sample was PBMCs, mostly from graft donor cells, taken 360 days after TCRalphabeta/CD19-depleted stem cell transplant. The CDR3 region has the DNA TGCGCCAGCAGCCAAGGGGCAGCTAACTATGGCTACACCTTC. It encodes CASSQGAANYGYTF.